The text below deals with one T cell receptor beta chain. Repertoires were generated with immunoSEQ multiplex PCR, while TCRdb's copy carries only in-frame clones and drops some. Seen here are approximately 91,000 clones, around 72% observed once, and the top ten hold roughly 25%. This record belongs to a study of blood T cell repertoires in COVID-19. Whole-study context: PBMCs, B-cell-depleted T cells, or T cells were the source of the cDNA or gDNA that made up the material.

CDR1 and CDR2 from the germline V gene are MNHEY and SVGEGT. The CDR3 length is 16 residues. J lost 5 bases, V lost 2 bases, and 7 bases had no gene match. The J gene is TRBJ2-1, the V gene TRBV6-2 or TRBV6-3; 9 positions agree with TRBD2. The sample taken for sequencing was peripheral blood. The TCR was taken from a man in his 70s with acute or convalescent COVID-19. DNA for the CDR3: TGTGCCAGCAGTTACCCGAGCGGGAGGCCTCACAATGAGCAGTTCTTC. This encodes CASSYPSGRPHNEQFF.